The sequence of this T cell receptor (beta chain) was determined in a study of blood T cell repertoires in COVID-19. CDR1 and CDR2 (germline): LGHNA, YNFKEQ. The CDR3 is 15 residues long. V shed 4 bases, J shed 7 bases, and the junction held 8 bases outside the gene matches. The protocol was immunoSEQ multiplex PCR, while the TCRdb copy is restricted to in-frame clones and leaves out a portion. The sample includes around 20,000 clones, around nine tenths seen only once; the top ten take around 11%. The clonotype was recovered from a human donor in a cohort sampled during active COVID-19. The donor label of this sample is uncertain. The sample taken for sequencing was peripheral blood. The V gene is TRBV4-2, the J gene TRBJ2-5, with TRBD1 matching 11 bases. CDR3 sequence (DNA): TGTGCCAGCAGCCTGGGACAGGGGGGAGGACTGACCCAGTACTTC. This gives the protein CASSLGQGGGLTQYF.